Listed below are T cell receptor beta chains from one sample, sequenced in a study of human T cells and chemical hapten exposure. TCRdb recomputed calls from the RACE reads with MiXCR, one row per CDR3 protein. The profile covers roughly 380,000 distinct CDR3 sequences, with less than 6.5% appearing a single time and 2.6% taken by the ten largest. The sample was whole blood, taken in connection with sensitization to the hapten diphenylcyclopropenone (DPC). Receptors were obtained from a woman in her forties or fifties with alopecia areata. Some clones in this sample may be carry-over from other donors' samples. Both conserved end residues are part of each CDR3.

>TRBJ1-6|TRBV20-1
CSARDRTSPLHF
>TRBJ1-6|TRBV4-3
CASSQDLPFRGTNSPLHF
>TRBJ2-1|TRBV12-3/TRBV12-4
CASSSHTSGGAGEQFF
>TRBJ1-5|TRBV7-9
CASSATGTGSYQPQHF
>TRBJ1-5|TRBV12-3/TRBV12-4
CASIGGVNQPQHF
>TRBJ1-5|TRBV9
CASSVDDFHNQPQHF
>TRBJ1-1|TRBV2
CASQTTEAFF
>TRBJ1-2|TRBV2
CASSGTGDYGYTF
>TRBJ2-3|TRBV9
CASSASSGSATDTQYF
>TRBJ1-2|TRBV12-3/TRBV12-4
CASSLPPTSNYGYTF
>TRBJ2-1|TRBV27
CASSLFSGNEQFF
>TRBJ2-3|TRBV28
CASSPAGRFSTDTQYF
>TRBJ2-1|TRBV19
CASSTLAGGAYNEQFF
>TRBJ2-7|TRBV5-1
CASSWGTGSYEQYF
>TRBJ2-5|TRBV7-9
CASSLSVSGSSETQYF
>TRBJ2-4|TRBV10-1
CASSRDFENIQYF
>TRBJ1-2|TRBV6-1
CASSWTGQIGPKNYGYTF
>TRBJ2-2|TRBV7-6
CASSLGGSTGELFF
>TRBJ2-3|TRBV6-5
CAARREGTDTQYF
>TRBJ2-3|TRBV3-1
CASSQEGVSTDTQYF
>TRBJ2-7|TRBV7-9
CASRQGLGDEQYF
>TRBJ1-2|TRBV4-1
CASSQAEQAGDGYTF
>TRBJ2-7|TRBV7-9
CASSLAGGPWEQYF
>TRBJ2-3|TRBV2
CASSEVRRRRGGYTDTQYF
>TRBJ2-2|TRBV6-2/TRBV6-3
CASSRDRGLTGELFF
>TRBJ1-3|TRBV7-9
CASSLSGTTIYF
>TRBJ2-1|TRBV29-1
CSVALVNEQFF
>TRBJ1-5|TRBV5-1
CASSLNSEGQPQHF
>TRBJ1-5|TRBV12-3/TRBV12-4
CASSLAGTHNQPQHF
>TRBJ2-3|TRBV6-5
CASSALAGTGLTDTQYF
>TRBJ2-1|TRBV6-2/TRBV6-3
CASSYSSGKYNEQFF
>TRBJ2-2|TRBV28
CASSQPRTSGYPGELFF
>TRBJ1-1|TRBV29-1
CSVEAHLGTEAFF
>TRBJ2-3|TRBV7-8
CASSLEPSMADTQYF
>TRBJ1-2|TRBV7-2
CASSLGAGQGDYGYTF
>TRBJ2-6|TRBV13
CASSLYRRAPGANVLTF
>TRBJ2-5|TRBV29-1
CSVDLYTQETQYF
>TRBJ2-2|TRBV12-3/TRBV12-4
CASSPRTSHTGELFF
>TRBJ2-2|TRBV3-1
CASSPIGGRNTGELFF
>TRBJ1-1|TRBV5-1
CASSFTGGDTEAFF
>TRBJ1-5|TRBV3-1
CASSHGDSNQPQHF
>TRBJ1-1|TRBV6-6
CASSYSSAGTEAFF
>TRBJ1-1|TRBV12-3/TRBV12-4
CASSSSTQGFRTEAFF
>TRBJ1-5|TRBV6-5
CASWRGGNQPQHF
>TRBJ2-1|TRBV6-5
CASSNQRTGEFF
>TRBJ1-4|TRBV28
CASRVIATNEKLFF
>TRBJ2-1|TRBV24-1
CATSDTGYNEQFF
>TRBJ2-4|TRBV27
CASRSPSGVNIQYF
>TRBJ2-3|TRBV6-2/TRBV6-3
CASSTPGLQTDTQYF
>TRBJ2-1|TRBV10-2
CASSESELPPEQFF
>TRBJ1-5|TRBV4-1
CASSQDTGLSQPQHF
>TRBJ2-5|TRBV4-1
CASSQVGRTAPETQYF
>TRBJ1-1|TRBV7-9
CASSWERTEAFF
>TRBJ2-3|TRBV7-2
CASSSPTSGRSDTQYF
>TRBJ1-2|TRBV7-2
CASSLGDAGYGYTF
>TRBJ1-5|TRBV20-1
CSARDEKVYQPQHF
>TRBJ1-4|TRBV20-1
CSAREGSNEKLFF
>TRBJ2-3|TRBV4-1
CASSGALAALTDTQYF
>TRBJ1-2|TRBV12-3/TRBV12-4
CASSIQGSYGYTF
>TRBJ2-4|TRBV12-3/TRBV12-4
CASSLFGGAKNIQYF